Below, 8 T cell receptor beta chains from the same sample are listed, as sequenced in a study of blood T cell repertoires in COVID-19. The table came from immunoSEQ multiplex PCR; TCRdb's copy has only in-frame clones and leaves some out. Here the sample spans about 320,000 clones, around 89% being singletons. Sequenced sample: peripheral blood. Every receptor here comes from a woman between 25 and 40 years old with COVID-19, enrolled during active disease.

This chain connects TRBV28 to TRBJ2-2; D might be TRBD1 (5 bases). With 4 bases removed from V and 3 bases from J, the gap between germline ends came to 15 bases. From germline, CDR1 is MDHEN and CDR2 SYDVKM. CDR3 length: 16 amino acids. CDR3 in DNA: TGTGCCAGCAGTTCCCCTCGACAGTGGGACACCGGGGAGCTGTTTTTT. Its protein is CASSSPRQWDTGELFF. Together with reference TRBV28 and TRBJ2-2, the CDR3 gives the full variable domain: DVKVTQSSRYLVKRTGEKVFLECVQDMDHENMFWYRQDPGLGLRLIYFSYDVKMKEKGDIPEGYSVSREKKERFSLILESASTNQTSMYLCASSSPRQWDTGELFFGEGSRLTVL.

CDR3 nucleotides: TGCGCCAGCAGCCAAGGTTTGACAGGGGCCCGGAGGGGAACTGAAGCTTTCTTT. Its translation is CASSQGLTGARRGTEAFF. The gene calls are TRBV4-3 and TRBJ1-1, with 8 positions matching TRBD1. After removal of 1 base from V and 5 bases from J, the junction contained 15 bases not matched to a gene. There are 18 residues in the CDR3. Germline-derived CDR1 and CDR2 are LGHNA and YSLEER.

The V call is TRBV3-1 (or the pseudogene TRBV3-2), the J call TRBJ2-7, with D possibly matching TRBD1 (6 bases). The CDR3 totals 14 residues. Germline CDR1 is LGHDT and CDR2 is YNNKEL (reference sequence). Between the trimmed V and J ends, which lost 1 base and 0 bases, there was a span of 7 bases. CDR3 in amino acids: CASSQGGHSYEQYF. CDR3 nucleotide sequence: TGTGCCAGCAGCCAAGGGGGACACTCCTACGAGCAGTACTTC.

The CDR3 loop reads CASSLLGDTEAFF. The CDR3 nucleotides read TGTGCCAGCAGCTTATTAGGGGACACTGAAGCTTTCTTT. The chain uses TRBV7-9 and TRBJ1-1, with TRBD1 as a possible D gene (5 bases). V lost 2 bases, J lost 3 bases, and 7 bases lay in between. Germline CDR1 and CDR2: SEHNR and FQNEAQ (reference sequence). The CDR3 totals 13 residues. Complete variable domain (other parts from reference TRBV7-9 and TRBJ1-1): DTGVSQNPRHKITKRGQNVTFRCDPISEHNRLYWYRQTLGQGPEFLTYFQNEAQLEKSRLLSDRFSAERPKGSFSTLEIQRTEQGDSAMYLCASSLLGDTEAFFGQGTRLTVV.

The CDR3 spells CASSPRQGGQETQYF. Written as DNA, the CDR3 is TGTGCCAGCTCACCACGGCAGGGGGGACAAGAGACCCAGTACTTC. The rearrangement uses TRBV18 and TRBJ2-5, with D possibly matching TRBD1 (7 bases). The V gene lost 1 base and the J gene lost 2 bases, with 11 bases spanning the gap. Germline values: CDR1 KGHSH, CDR2 LQKENI. This CDR3 spans 15 amino acids.

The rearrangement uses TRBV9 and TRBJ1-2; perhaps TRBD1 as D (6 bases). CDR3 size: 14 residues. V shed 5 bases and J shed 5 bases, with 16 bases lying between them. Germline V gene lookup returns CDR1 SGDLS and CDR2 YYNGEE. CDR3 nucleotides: TGTGCCAGCAGTGCCTCGCAGGGGTGGTATGGCTACACCTTC. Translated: CASSASQGWYGYTF.

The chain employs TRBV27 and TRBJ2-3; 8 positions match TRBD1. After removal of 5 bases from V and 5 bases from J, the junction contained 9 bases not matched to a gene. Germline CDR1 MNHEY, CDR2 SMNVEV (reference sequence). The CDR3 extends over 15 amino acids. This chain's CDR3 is CASSPLGQGEDTQYF. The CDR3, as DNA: TGTGCCAGCAGTCCCCTCGGACAGGGAGAAGATACGCAGTATTTT.

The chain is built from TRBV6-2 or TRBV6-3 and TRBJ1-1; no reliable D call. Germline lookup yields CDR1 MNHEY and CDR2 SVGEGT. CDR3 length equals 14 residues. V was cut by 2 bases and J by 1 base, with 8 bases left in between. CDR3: CASSYVRANTEAFF. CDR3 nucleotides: TGTGCCAGCAGTTACGTGCGGGCGAACACTGAAGCTTTCTTT.